There are a few counts of the clone carrying this TCR beta chain. Its antigen is not identified. The data belong to a study of beta chain features in type 1 diabetes. As for the study in general: There was similarity between patients and healthy donors in age, gender and cell yields. The study's findings and limits: Researchers report that Type 1 diabetes patients had moderately but significantly shorter TCRB CDR3s across all four CD4+ subsets.

A CD45RO/CCR7/CD25/CD127/CD95/CD27 panel sorted naive, central memory, regulatory and stem cell-like memory CD4+ cells. Sorting produced populations that all topped 95% purity. Sequencing targeted expressed TCRB transcripts, as all isolated RNA had been reverse transcribed. Reads from naive, central memory and regulatory T cell samples averaged roughly 3.6 million. This table comes from immunoSEQ multiplex PCR, and its TCRdb copy is limited to in-frame clones, with some not included. The repertoire holds about 400,000 clones, with over 10% as singletons. V lost 5 bases, J lost 3 bases, and 11 bases lay in between. Germline V CDR1 and CDR2: PRHDT, FYEKMQ (reference sequence). This CDR3 has 13 residues.

Sequencing was performed on naive CD4+ T cells from blood. The sequence was collected from a woman between 18 and 29 years old with type 1 diabetes. The chain is built from TRBV13 and TRBJ2-7, with TRBD2 as a possible D gene (6 bases). DNA of the CDR3: TGTGCCAGCAGCCCCACCGGGAGCTACGAGCAGTACTTC. It specifies CASSPTGSYEQYF.